This TCR beta chain was recovered during a study of cytomegalovirus exposure and HLA in healthy donors. PCR used 60 Vbeta primers and 13 Jbeta primers. Method: immunoSEQ multiplex PCR; TCRdb's copy keeps in-frame clones and lacks some. The top ten clones hold 0.2% to 0.3% of a sample with some 200,000 clones, roughly 90% of them seen once. The study sampled nominally healthy donors, though unrecorded immune exposures were likely. Germline lookup yields CDR1 SGHTS and CDR2 YDEGEE. This CDR3 is 16 amino acids long. The V end lost 1 base, the J end lost 0 bases, and 13 bases lay between the germline ends.

The chain has TRBV5-8 and TRBJ1-2; D uncertain. The sequenced sample consisted of PBMCs. This receptor was obtained from a girl in the first two years of life in good health and CMV-seronegative. CDR3: CASSLRVRPANYGYTF. The DNA for the CDR3 is TGTGCCAGCAGCTTGAGAGTCAGGCCCGCTAACTATGGCTACACCTTC. Looking up the rest from reference TRBV5-8 and TRBJ1-2 gives the full variable domain: EAGVTQSPTHLIKTRGQQATLRCSPISGHTSVYWYQQALGLGLQFLLWYDEGEERNRGNFPPRFSGRQFPNYSSELNVNALELEDSALYLCASSLRVRPANYGYTFGSGTRLTVV.